This T cell receptor (beta chain) derives from a study of CD8+CD57+ T cells in acquired aplastic anemia. Study overall: Healthy donor sequencing depth: 9.5 million to 10.8 million CD4+, under 14 million CD8+ reads.

Regarding the study as a whole: For CD8+ Simpson's diversity, patients and controls showed no significant difference.

This CDR3 has 15 residues. V lost 6 bases and J lost 7; bases outside the gene matches: 9. The germline gives CDR1 MGHDK, CDR2 SYGVNS. Profiling of TCR beta VDJ combinations and CDR3 sequences used genomic DNA as template. TCRdb processed the reads anew with MiXCR; each CDR3 protein has one entry. The sample yields some 200,000 distinct CDR3 sequences, 30% to 40% seen once. This clonotype has more than one count but fewer than ten. The antigen is unknown. It may be a read error: a sequence one base away is much more abundant. The clonotype originates from a human donor in good health, serving as a control. Input material: sorted CD4+, CD8+, or CD8+CD57+ T cells (not recorded which) from PBMCs. This rearrangement joins TRBV25-1 to TRBJ2-2; 9 positions match TRBD2. CDR3 protein: CASRGTSRVGGELFF. The CDR3 DNA reads as TGTGCCAGCAGGGGGACTAGCAGGGTGGGCGGGGAGCTGTTTTTT. Together with reference TRBV25-1 and TRBJ2-2, the CDR3 gives the full variable domain: EADIYQTPRYLVIGTGKKITLECSQTMGHDKMYWYQQDPGMELHLIHYSYGVNSTEKGDLSSESTVSRIRTEHFPLTLESARPSHTSQYLCASRGTSRVGGELFFGEGSRLTVL.